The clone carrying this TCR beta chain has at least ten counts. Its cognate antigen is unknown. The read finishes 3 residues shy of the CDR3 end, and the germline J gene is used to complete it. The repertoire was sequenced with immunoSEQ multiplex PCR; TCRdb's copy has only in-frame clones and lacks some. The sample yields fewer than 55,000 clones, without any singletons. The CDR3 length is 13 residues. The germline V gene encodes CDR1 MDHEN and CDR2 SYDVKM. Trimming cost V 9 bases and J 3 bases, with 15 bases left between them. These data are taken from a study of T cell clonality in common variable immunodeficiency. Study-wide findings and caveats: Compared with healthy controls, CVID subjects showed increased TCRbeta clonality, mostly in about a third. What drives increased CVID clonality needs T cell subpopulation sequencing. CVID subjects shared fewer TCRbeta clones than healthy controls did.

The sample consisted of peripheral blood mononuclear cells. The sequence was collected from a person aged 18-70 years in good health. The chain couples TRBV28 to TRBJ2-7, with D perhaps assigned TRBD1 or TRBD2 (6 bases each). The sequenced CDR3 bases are TGTGCCAGTAACGGCGGAGGGGGCTACGAG. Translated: CASNGGGGYE. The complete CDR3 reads CASNGGGGYEQYF.